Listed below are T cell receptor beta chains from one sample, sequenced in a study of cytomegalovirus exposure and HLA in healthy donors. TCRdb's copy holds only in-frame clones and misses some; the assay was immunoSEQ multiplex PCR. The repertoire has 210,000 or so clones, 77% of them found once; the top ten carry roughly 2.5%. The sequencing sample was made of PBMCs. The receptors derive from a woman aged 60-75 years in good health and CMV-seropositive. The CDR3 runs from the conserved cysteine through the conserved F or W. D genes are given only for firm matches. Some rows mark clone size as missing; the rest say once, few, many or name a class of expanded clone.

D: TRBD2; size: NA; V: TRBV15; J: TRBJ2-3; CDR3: CATSRGPTSGRSDTQYF; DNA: TGTGCCACCAGCAGAGGGCCGACTAGCGGGCGGTCAGATACGCAGTATTTT
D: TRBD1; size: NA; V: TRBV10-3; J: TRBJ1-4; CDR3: CAISGQGVGQTNEKLFF; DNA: TGTGCCATCAGTGGACAGGGGGTCGGACAAACTAATGAAAAACTGTTTTTT
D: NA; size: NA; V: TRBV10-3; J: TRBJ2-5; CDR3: CAISEGQGETQYF; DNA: TGTGCCATCAGTGAGGGACAAGGGGAGACCCAGTACTTC
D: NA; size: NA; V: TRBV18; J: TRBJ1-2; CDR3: CASSPTKDSYNYGYTF; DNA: TGTGCCAGCTCACCGACGAAAGACAGTTATAACTATGGCTACACCTTC
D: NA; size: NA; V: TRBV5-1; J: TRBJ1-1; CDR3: CASSLGAGLNTEAFF; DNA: TGCGCCAGCAGCTTGGGTGCAGGGCTGAACACTGAAGCTTTCTTT
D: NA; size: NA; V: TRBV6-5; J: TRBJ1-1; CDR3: CASSFLINTEAFF; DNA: TGTGCCAGCAGTTTCCTTATAAACACTGAAGCTTTCTTT
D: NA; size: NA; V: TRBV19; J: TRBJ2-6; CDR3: CASSPLSGANVLTF; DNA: TGTGCCAGTAGTCCCCTCTCTGGGGCCAACGTCCTGACTTTC
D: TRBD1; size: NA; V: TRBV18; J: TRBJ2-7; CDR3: CASSPGQGDYEQYF; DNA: TGTGCCAGCTCACCGGGACAGGGGGACTACGAGCAGTACTTC
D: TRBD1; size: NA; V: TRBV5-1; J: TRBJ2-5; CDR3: CASSLPRGETQYF; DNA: TGCGCCAGCAGCTTGCCCAGGGGGGAGACCCAGTACTTC
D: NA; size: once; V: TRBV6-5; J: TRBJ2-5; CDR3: CASSYRETQYF; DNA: TGTGCCAGCAGTTATCGAGAGACCCAGTACTTC
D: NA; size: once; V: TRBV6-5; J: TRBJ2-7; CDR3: CASSYSDRYEQYF; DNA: TGTGCCAGCAGTTACTCCGACAGATACGAGCAGTACTTC
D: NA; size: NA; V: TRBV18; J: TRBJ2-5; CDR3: CASSPLGETLRETQYF; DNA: TGTGCCAGCTCACCATTGGGAGAGACTTTGCGGGAGACCCAGTACTTC
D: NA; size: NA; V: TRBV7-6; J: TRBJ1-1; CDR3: CASSLEGGQGEAFF; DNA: TGTGCCAGCAGCCTCGAGGGGGGGCAAGGTGAAGCTTTCTTT
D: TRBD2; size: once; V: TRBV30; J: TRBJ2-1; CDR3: CAWGLGGGGDEQFF; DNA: TGTGCCTGGGGGCTAGGCGGGGGAGGGGATGAGCAGTTCTTC
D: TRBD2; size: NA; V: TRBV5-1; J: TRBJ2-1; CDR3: CASSPQGTSNNEQFF; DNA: TGCGCCAGCAGCCCCCAGGGGACTAGCAACAATGAGCAGTTCTTC
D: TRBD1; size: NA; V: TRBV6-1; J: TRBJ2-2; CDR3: CASTARQGNTGELFF; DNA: TGTGCCAGCACCGCGCGACAGGGGAACACCGGGGAGCTGTTTTTT
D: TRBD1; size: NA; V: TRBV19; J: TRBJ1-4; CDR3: CASSSRGQDEKLFF; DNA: TGTGCCAGTAGTAGCAGGGGGCAGGATGAAAAACTGTTTTTT
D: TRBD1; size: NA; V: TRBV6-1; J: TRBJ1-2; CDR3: CASSEGGTGNYGYTF; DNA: TGTGCCAGCAGTGAGGGAGGGACAGGCAACTATGGCTACACCTTC
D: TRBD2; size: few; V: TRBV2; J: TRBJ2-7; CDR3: CASSGLAGSYEQYF; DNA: TGTGCCAGCAGCGGACTAGCGGGTTCCTACGAGCAGTACTTC
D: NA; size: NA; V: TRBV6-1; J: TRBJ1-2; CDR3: CASSETGWYGYTF; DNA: TGTGCCAGCAGTGAAACAGGGTGGTATGGCTACACCTTC
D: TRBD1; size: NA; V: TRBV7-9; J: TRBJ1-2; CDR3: CSSSLVGTASYGYTF; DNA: TGTTCCAGCAGCTTAGTAGGGACAGCAAGCTATGGCTACACCTTC
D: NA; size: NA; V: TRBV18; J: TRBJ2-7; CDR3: CASSPDQLRQSVEQYF; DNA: TGTGCCAGCTCACCGGATCAGCTTCGACAGTCTGTCGAGCAGTACTTC
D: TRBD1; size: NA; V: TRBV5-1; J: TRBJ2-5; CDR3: CASRQQGAEETQYF; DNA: TGCGCCAGCAGACAACAGGGGGCGGAGGAGACCCAGTACTTC
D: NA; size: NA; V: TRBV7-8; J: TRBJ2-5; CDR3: CASSWGLQVQETQYF; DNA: TGTGCCAGCAGCTGGGGTTTACAGGTCCAAGAGACCCAGTACTTC
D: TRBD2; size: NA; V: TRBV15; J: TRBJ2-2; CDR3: CATTSSGGGTGELFF; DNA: TGTGCCACCACCTCTTCGGGAGGAGGGACCGGGGAGCTGTTTTTT
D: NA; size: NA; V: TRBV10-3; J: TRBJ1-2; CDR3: CAISEFRSGYTF; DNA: TGTGCCATCAGTGAATTTAGATCCGGCTACACCTTC
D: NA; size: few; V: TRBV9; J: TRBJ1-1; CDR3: CASSVRLNTEAFF; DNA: TGTGCCAGCAGCGTCAGGCTCAACACTGAAGCTTTCTTT
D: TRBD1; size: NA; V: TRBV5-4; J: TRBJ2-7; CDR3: CASSDRGQIGEQYF; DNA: TGTGCCAGCAGCGACAGGGGGCAAATTGGCGAGCAGTACTTC
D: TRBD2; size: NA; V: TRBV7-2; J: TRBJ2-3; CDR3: CASSPSSGGAQTQYF; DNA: TGTGCCAGCAGCCCTTCTAGCGGGGGGGCCCAAACGCAGTATTTT
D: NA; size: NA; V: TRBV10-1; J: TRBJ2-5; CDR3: CASSAQWGLGETQYF; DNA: TGCGCCAGCAGTGCTCAATGGGGGCTGGGAGAGACCCAGTACTTC
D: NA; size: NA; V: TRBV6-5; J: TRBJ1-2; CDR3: CASSEQNNYGYTF; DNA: TGTGCCAGCAGCGAACAGAATAACTATGGCTACACCTTC
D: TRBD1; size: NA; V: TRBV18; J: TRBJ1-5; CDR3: CASSPGTGSRNQPQHF; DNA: TGTGCCAGCTCACCCGGGACAGGCTCCCGCAATCAGCCCCAGCATTTT
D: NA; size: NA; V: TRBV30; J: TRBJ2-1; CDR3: CAWRTGWYNEQFF; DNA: TGTGCCTGGAGGACCGGGTGGTACAATGAGCAGTTCTTC
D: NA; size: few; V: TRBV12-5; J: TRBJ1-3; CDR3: CASGLPRYSRTFHSSSGNTIYF; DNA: TGTGCTAGTGGTTTGCCCCGTTATAGTCGGACATTCCACTCGAGCTCTGGAAACACCATATATTTT
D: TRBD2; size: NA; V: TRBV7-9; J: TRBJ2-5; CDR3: CASSLVASGEETQYF; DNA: TGTGCCAGCAGCTTAGTAGCTAGCGGGGAGGAGACCCAGTACTTC
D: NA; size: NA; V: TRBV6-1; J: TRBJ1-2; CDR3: CASSGGPSANYGYTF; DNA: TGTGCCAGCAGTGGAGGGCCTTCAGCAAACTATGGCTACACCTTC
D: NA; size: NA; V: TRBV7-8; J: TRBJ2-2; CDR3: CASSLALSANTGELFF; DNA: TGTGCCAGCAGCTTAGCGTTGTCAGCGAACACCGGGGAGCTGTTTTTT
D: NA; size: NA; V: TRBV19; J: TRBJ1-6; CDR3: CASSMGTLDLNSPLHF; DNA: TGTGCCAGTAGTATGGGGACATTGGATTTAAATTCACCCCTCCACTTT
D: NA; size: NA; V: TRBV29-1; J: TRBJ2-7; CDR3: CSVVTDSYEQYF; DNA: TGCAGCGTGGTGACAGACTCCTACGAGCAGTACTTC
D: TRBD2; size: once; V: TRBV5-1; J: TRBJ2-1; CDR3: CASSLRAGGPRLYNEQFF; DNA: TGCGCCAGCAGCTTGAGGGCGGGGGGGCCGAGGTTGTACAATGAGCAGTTCTTC
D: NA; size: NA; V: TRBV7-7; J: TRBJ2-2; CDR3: CASSPTGPLDTGELFF; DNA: TGTGCCAGCAGTCCCACAGGGCCGCTTGACACCGGGGAGCTGTTTTTT
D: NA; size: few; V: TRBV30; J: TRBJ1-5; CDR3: CAFGQGSQPQHF; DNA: TGTGCCTTTGGGCAGGGTAGTCAGCCCCAGCATTTT
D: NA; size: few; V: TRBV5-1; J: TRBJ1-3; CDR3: CASSPVTVNSGNTIYF; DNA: TGCGCCAGCAGCCCGGTGACAGTCAACTCTGGAAACACCATATATTTT
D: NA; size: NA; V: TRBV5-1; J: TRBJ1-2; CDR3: CASSLVAAGDYGYTF; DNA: TGCGCCAGCAGCTTGGTTGCGGCAGGGGACTATGGCTACACCTTC
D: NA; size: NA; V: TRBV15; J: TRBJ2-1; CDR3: CATSRVGSFLYNEQFF; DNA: TGTGCCACCAGCAGAGTGGGCAGCTTCCTGTACAATGAGCAGTTCTTC
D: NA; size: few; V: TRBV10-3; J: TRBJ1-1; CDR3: CAISESEGFTTEAFF; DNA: TGTGCCATCAGTGAGTCGGAGGGTTTTACCACTGAAGCTTTCTTT
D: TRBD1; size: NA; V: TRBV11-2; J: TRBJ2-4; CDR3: CASSLGTGGRDIQYF; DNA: TGTGCCAGCAGCCTAGGGACAGGGGGCAGGGACATTCAGTACTTC
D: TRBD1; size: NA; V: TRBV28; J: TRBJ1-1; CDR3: CASRDGQGRMNTEAFF; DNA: TGTGCCAGCAGAGACGGACAGGGGCGAATGAACACTGAAGCTTTCTTT